These 2 T cell receptor beta chains were sequenced from one sample in a study of response to subunit inactivated influenza vaccine. TCRdb ran MiXCR on the RT-PCR reads and lists one entry per CDR3 protein. The table lists more than 550,000 distinct CDR3 sequences, 12% of them singletons. The material sequenced was PBMCs from blood, taken on the day of vaccination. Receptors originate from a man aged 50 to 60 who received an inactivated influenza vaccine.

V is TRBV30 and J is TRBJ2-7, with 14 bases lining up with TRBD2. The CDR3 has 15 amino acids. The V and J ends lost 2 bases and 4 bases, in that order; junction bases with no gene match: 4. The germline CDR1 and CDR2 sequences are GTSNPN and SVGIG (reference sequence). CDR3 nucleotides: TGTGCCTGGAGTACCGGACTAGCGGGGGGATACGAGCAGTACTTC. Residues: CAWSTGLAGGYEQYF. Variable domain in full (rest from reference TRBV30 and TRBJ2-7): SQTIHQWPATLVQPVGSPLSLECTVEGTSNPNLYWYRQAAGRGLQLLFYSVGIGQISSEVPQNLSASRPQDRQFILSSKKLLLSDSGFYLCAWSTGLAGGYEQYFGPGTRLTVT.

The V and J genes are TRBV29-1 and TRBJ2-4; 7 nucleotides agree with TRBD1. CDR1 and CDR2 from the germline V gene are SQVTM and ANQGSEA. Trimming took 1 base from V and 4 from J; bases not matched to a gene: 4. The CDR3 totals 14 residues. CDR3 residues: CSVEVRGQKNIQYF. In DNA form, the CDR3 reads TGCAGCGTTGAAGTTAGGGGACAGAAAAACATTCAGTACTTC.